The subject of this entry is one TCR beta chain. The data derive from a study of blood T cell repertoires in COVID-19. Study summary: There were acute and convalescent COVID-19 samples, and they came from the United States, Italy and Spain. From T cells, B-cell-depleted T cells, or PBMCs came the material, which was cDNA or gDNA.

In the source study's methods: From reference gene primer amplification, estimates of nucleated cell counts were derived. The repertoire was sequenced with immunoSEQ multiplex PCR; TCRdb's copy has only in-frame clones and lacks some. The V and J calls and clone size are taken from that table; D and trimming were inferred from the DNA. The sample has almost 200,000 clones, 85% seen once. Trimming took off 3 bases at V and 5 bases at J, with 11 bases between the two ends. CDR1 is SGDLS and CDR2 is YYNGEE in the germline V gene. The CDR3 runs to 13 residues. It was during active infection that Seattle patients were enrolled and then longitudinally followed.

The J gene is TRBJ1-1, the V gene TRBV9, with no clear D. The sample taken for sequencing was peripheral blood. The receptor was isolated from a man between 60 and 75 years old with COVID-19, enrolled during active disease. The CDR3 region is CASSASPRTEAFF. In DNA form, the CDR3 reads TGTGCCAGCAGCGCCTCCCCCAGGACTGAAGCTTTCTTT.